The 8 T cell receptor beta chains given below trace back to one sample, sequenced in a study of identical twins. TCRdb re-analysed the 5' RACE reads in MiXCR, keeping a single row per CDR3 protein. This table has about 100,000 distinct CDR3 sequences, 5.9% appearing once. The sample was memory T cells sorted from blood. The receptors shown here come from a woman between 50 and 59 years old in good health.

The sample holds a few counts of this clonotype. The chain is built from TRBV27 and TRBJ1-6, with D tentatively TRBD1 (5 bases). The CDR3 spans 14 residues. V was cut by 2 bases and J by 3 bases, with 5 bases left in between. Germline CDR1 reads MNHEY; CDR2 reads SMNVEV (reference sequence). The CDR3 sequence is CASSLQGYNSPLHF. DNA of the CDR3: TGTGCCAGCAGTTTACAGGGCTATAATTCACCCCTCCACTTT.

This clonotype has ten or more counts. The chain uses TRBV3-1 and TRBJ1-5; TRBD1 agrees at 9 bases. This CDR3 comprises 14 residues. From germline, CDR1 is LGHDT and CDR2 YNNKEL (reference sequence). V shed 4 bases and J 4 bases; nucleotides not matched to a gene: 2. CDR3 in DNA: TGTGCCAGCAGCCCTGGGACAGGGAATCAGCCCCAGCATTTT. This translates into CASSPGTGNQPQHF.

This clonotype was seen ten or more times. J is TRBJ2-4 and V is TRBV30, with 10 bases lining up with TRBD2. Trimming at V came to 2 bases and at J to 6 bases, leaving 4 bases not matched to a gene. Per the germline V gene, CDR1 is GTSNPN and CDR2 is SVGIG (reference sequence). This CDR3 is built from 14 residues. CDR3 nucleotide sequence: TGTGCCTGGAGTCTAGCGGGAGTAGGAAACATTCAGTACTTC. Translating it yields CAWSLAGVGNIQYF.

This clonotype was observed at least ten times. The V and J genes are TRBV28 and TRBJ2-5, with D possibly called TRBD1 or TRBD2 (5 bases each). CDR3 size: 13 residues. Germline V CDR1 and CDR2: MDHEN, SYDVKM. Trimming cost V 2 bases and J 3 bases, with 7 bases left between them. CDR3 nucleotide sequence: TGTGCCAGCAGTTTAGGGACGGAAGAGACCCAGTACTTC. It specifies CASSLGTEETQYF. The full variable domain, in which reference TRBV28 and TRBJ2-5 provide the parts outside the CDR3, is DVKVTQSSRYLVKRTGEKVFLECVQDMDHENMFWYRQDPGLGLRLIYFSYDVKMKEKGDIPEGYSVSREKKERFSLILESASTNQTSMYLCASSLGTEETQYFGPGTRLLVL.

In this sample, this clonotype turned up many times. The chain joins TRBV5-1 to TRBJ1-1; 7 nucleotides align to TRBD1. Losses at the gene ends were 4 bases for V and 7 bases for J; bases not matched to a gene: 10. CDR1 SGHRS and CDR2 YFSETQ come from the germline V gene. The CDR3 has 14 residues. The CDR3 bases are TGCGCCAGCAGCCCCCGTCAGGGGGGCCATGAAGCTTTCTTT. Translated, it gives CASSPRQGGHEAFF. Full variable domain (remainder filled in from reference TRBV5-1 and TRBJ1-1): KAGVTQTPRYLIKTRGQQVTLSCSPISGHRSVSWYQQTPGQGLQFLFEYFSETQRNKGNFPGRFSGRQFSNSRSEMNVSTLELGDSALYLCASSPRQGGHEAFFGQGTRLTVV.

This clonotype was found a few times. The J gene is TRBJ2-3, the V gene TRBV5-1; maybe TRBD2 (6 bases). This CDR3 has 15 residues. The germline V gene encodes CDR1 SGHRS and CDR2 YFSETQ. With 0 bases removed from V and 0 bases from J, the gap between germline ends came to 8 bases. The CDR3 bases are TGCGCCAGCAGCTTGGTAGCGGCGAGCACAGATACGCAGTATTTT. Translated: CASSLVAASTDTQYF.

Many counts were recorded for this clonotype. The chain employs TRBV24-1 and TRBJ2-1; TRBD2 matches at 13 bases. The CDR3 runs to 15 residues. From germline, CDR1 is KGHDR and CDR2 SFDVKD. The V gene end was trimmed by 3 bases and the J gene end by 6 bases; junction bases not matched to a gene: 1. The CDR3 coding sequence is TGTGCCACCAGTGATGGGACTAGCGGGGCCAATGAGCAGTTCTTC. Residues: CATSDGTSGANEQFF.

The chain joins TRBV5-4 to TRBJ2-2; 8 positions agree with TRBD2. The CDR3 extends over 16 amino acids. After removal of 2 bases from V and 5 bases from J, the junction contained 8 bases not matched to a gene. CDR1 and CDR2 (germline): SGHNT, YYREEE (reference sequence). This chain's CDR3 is CASSLRSGRGTGELFF. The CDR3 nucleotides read TGTGCCAGCAGCTTACGGAGCGGGAGAGGGACCGGGGAGCTGTTTTTT.